The 19 T cell receptor beta chains reported below all come from one sample, sequenced in a study of T cell repertoires in cytomegalovirus infection. TCRdb re-called the reads with MiXCR, one entry per CDR3 protein. Of 400,000 or so distinct CDR3 sequences listed, 15% to 20% are singletons. The source material was PBMCs. The source of these receptors is a human donor in good health (CMV status not recorded). Some clones in this sample may be carry-over from other donors' samples.

There are a few counts of this clonotype. The V gene is TRBV10-3, the J gene TRBJ2-7; D may be TRBD1 (7 bases). The germline CDR1 and CDR2 sequences are ENHRY and SYGVKD. The CDR3 totals 16 residues. The V end lost 0 bases, the J end lost 2 bases, and 14 bases lay between the germline ends. The chain's CDR3 is CAISESGRGRTYEQYF. CDR3 DNA: TGTGCCATCAGTGAGTCGGGCAGGGGGAGGACCTACGAGCAGTACTTC.

This clonotype was seen a handful of times. This chain joins TRBV12-3 or TRBV12-4 and TRBJ2-3, with D unclear. The CDR3 runs 11 residues. Trimming left V 9 bases short and J 8 bases short, with 12 bases between. Here the CDR3 reads CASLYRGTQYF. CDR3 nucleotide sequence: TGTGCCAGTCTCTACCGCGGTACGCAGTATTTT.

This chain connects TRBV13 to TRBJ2-5; D is undetermined. The CDR3 totals 14 residues. V was trimmed by 0 bases and J by 5 bases, leaving 10 bases between them. Germline assignment: CDR1 PRHDT and CDR2 FYEKMQ (reference sequence). The CDR3 region is CASSLGDPGETQYF. The CDR3 DNA reads TGTGCCAGCAGCTTAGGTGACCCCGGTGAGACCCAGTACTTC.

V and J are TRBV12-3 or TRBV12-4 and TRBJ2-5; 11 nucleotides agree with TRBD2. There are 14 residues in the CDR3. Trimming took 6 bases from V and 4 from J; bases not matched to a gene: 4. CDR3 coding DNA: TGTGCCAGCAGGGTTAGCGGGGGGGTAGAGACCCAGTACTTC. Translation gives CASRVSGGVETQYF.

The chain recombines TRBV2 with TRBJ1-6; D perhaps matches TRBD1 (5 bases). V gave up 4 bases and J gave up 2 bases, with 12 bases separating them. The germline gives CDR1 SNHLY, CDR2 FYNNEI. CDR3 length equals 16 residues. This chain's CDR3 is CASSVSGLPYNSPLHF. DNA for the CDR3: TGTGCCAGCAGTGTGTCAGGGCTACCCTATAATTCACCCCTCCACTTT.

In its sample, this clonotype was seen a few times. CDR3 loop: CSATTSGRWYQETQYF. DNA of the CDR3: TGCAGTGCTACGACTAGCGGGAGGTGGTACCAAGAGACCCAGTACTTC. V gene TRBV20-1 combines with J gene TRBJ2-5, with 13 bases that match TRBD2. This CDR3 spans 16 amino acids. CDR1 is DFQATT, CDR2 SNEGSKA, per germline (reference sequence). The V and J ends lost 4 bases and 0 bases, in that order; junction bases with no gene match: 5.

The rearrangement joins TRBV11-2 to TRBJ2-7; 11 bases map to TRBD2. The germline V gene encodes CDR1 SGHAT and CDR2 FQNNGV. The CDR3 contains 17 residues. Germline trimming cut 1 base from V and 3 bases from J; bases unmatched to any gene: 8. The CDR3 coding sequence is TGTGCCAGCAGCTTAGCCCTAGCGGGAGGCGCATTCTACGAGCAGTACTTC. Protein sequence: CASSLALAGGAFYEQYF.

In its sample, this clonotype was seen a few times. The genes are TRBV25-1 and TRBJ1-2; TRBD1 agrees at 7 bases. CDR1 is MGHDK and CDR2 is SYGVNS in the germline V gene. This CDR3 region has 18 residues. V lost 0 bases to trimming and J lost 7 bases; unmatched junction nucleotides: 17. This chain's CDR3 is CASSEYFPGGDQGGGYTF. In nucleotides, the CDR3 is TGTGCCAGCAGTGAATACTTCCCAGGGGGGGACCAAGGTGGTGGCTACACCTTC.

The gene calls are TRBV4-1 and TRBJ2-7, with D possibly TRBD1 on 5 matching bases. CDR3 length equals 13 residues. Germline V gene sequence: CDR1 MGHRA, CDR2 YSYEKL. Trimming removed 2 bases at V and 7 bases at J, with 12 bases between. CDR3 amino acids: CASSQQGGWEQYF. The CDR3 coding sequence is TGCGCCAGCAGCCAACAGGGTGGATGGGAGCAGTACTTC.

This clonotype was seen ten or more times. The rearrangement joins TRBV7-9 to TRBJ2-3; D unresolved. The CDR3 extends over 12 amino acids. Trimming cost V 2 bases and J 7 bases, with 7 bases left between them. Germline V gene lookup returns CDR1 SEHNR and CDR2 FQNEAQ (reference sequence). In DNA, the CDR3 is TGTGCCAGCAGCTTATGGGGAAATACGCAGTATTTT. As protein: CASSLWGNTQYF.

Many counts were recorded for this clonotype. This chain links TRBV7-6 with TRBJ1-6; D gene ambiguous. Germline CDR1 is SGHVS and CDR2 is FNYEAQ. V was clipped by 6 bases and J by 5 bases, with 5 bases between them. CDR3 length: 12 amino acids. CDR3 bases: TGTGCCAGCAGTAGGAATAATTCACCCCTCCACTTT. It specifies CASSRNNSPLHF.

This clonotype was observed at least ten times. The J gene is TRBJ2-5, the V gene TRBV20-1; D is perhaps TRBD1 or TRBD2 (5 bases each). Trimming took 1 base from V and 4 from J, leaving 10 bases between them. CDR1 is DFQATT and CDR2 is SNEGSKA in the germline V gene (reference sequence). The CDR3 consists of 13 residues. CDR3 in DNA: TGCAGTGCTAGAGGAGGGGTACTAGAGACCCAGTACTTC. Protein sequence: CSARGGVLETQYF.

The rearrangement uses TRBV12-3 or TRBV12-4 and TRBJ2-1, with D perhaps matching TRBD2 (5 bases). Trimming removed 5 bases from V and 12 bases from J, with 17 bases in between. This CDR3 has 13 amino acids. The CDR3 DNA follows: TGTGCCAGCAGTCCTCGGGCACGGGGAGCGCAGTTCTTC. Encoded protein: CASSPRARGAQFF.

The V gene is TRBV29-1, the J gene TRBJ1-2; TRBD1 aligns across 11 bases. This CDR3 has 13 residues. Trimming took 6 bases from V and 2 from J; bases not matched to a gene: 2. Looked up from germline, CDR1 is SQVTM and CDR2 is ANQGSEA. The CDR3 protein is CSVWDRGNYGYTF. DNA of the CDR3: TGCAGCGTGTGGGACAGGGGGAACTATGGCTACACCTTC. The full variable domain, completed using reference TRBV29-1 and TRBJ1-2, is SAVISQKPSRDICQRGTSLTIQCQVDSQVTMMFWYRQQPGQSLTLIATANQGSEATYESGFVIDKFPISRPNLTFSTLTVSNMSPEDSSIYLCSVWDRGNYGYTFGSGTRLTVV.

This clonotype was counted ten times or more. The V gene is TRBV6-1, the J gene TRBJ1-2; 9 nucleotides line up with TRBD1. The CDR3 sequence is 16 residues long. The germline V gene has CDR1 MNHNS and CDR2 SASEGT. Germline trimming cut 7 bases from V and 4 bases from J; bases unmatched to any gene: 13. The CDR3 coding sequence is TGTGCCAGCACCTTTCAGACGGGACAGGGATCCTATGGCTACACCTTC. Translating it yields CASTFQTGQGSYGYTF.

This clonotype has at least ten counts. This chain uses TRBV7-6 with TRBJ1-1; D might be TRBD1 (6 bases). Trimming removed 4 bases at V and 4 bases at J, with 10 bases between. Per germline, CDR1 SGHVS and CDR2 FNYEAQ. CDR3 length: 13 amino acids. The DNA of the CDR3 is TGTGCCAGCAGCTCTGGGGGGGCCACTGAAGCTTTCTTT. Translating gives CASSSGGATEAFF.

The table lists this clonotype with a few counts. The chain couples TRBV2 to TRBJ1-1; D remains ambiguous. Deletions cut 8 bases from V and 0 bases from J, with 7 bases between. This CDR3 contains 12 residues. CDR1 SNHLY and CDR2 FYNNEI come from the germline V gene. In nucleotides, the CDR3 is TGTGCCAGCGTCAAAATGAACACTGAAGCTTTCTTT. It is translated as CASVKMNTEAFF.

This chain joins TRBV10-3 and TRBJ2-2, with D uncertain. The V and J ends lost 2 bases and 6 bases respectively, with 7 bases between them. The length of the CDR3 is 13 residues. CDR1 is ENHRY and CDR2 is SYGVKD in the germline V gene. CDR3 loop: CAISEGSSGELFF. The CDR3 nucleotides are TGTGCCATCAGTGAGGGCAGTTCCGGGGAGCTGTTTTTT.

This chain links TRBV12-3 or TRBV12-4 with TRBJ2-5; 9 bases fit TRBD1. With V trimmed by 5 bases and J by 4 bases, 11 bases remained unmatched. This CDR3 has 16 residues. The CDR3 protein is CASSPGQGRVVETQYF. The CDR3 DNA reads TGTGCCAGCAGTCCGGGACAGGGTCGGGTTGTAGAGACCCAGTACTTC.